This TCR beta chain derives from a study of blood T cell repertoires in COVID-19. In the original workflow: Amplifying reference gene primers gave estimates of nucleated cell counts. Sequencing used immunoSEQ multiplex PCR; TCRdb keeps in-frame clones, though not all of them. V and J calls plus clone size are reproduced from that table; the DNA served to infer D and trimming. The profile covers fewer than 200,000 clones, with around four fifths appearing a single time and less than 4% taken by the ten largest. Between the trimmed V and J ends, which lost 11 bases and 10 bases, there was a span of 17 bases. Germline V gene sequence: CDR1 SEHNR, CDR2 FQNEAQ (reference sequence). This CDR3 region has 11 residues. Cohorts were determined from participant-reported clinical history.

Sequencing was done on a sample of PBMCs or T cells enriched from blood (not recorded which). The source of this sequence is a woman aged 45-59 years in a cohort exposed to, infected with or recovered from COVID-19 (not recorded which). This chain uses TRBV7-9 with TRBJ1-1; D unresolved. The CDR3 reads CAFKGGKGAFF. Here the CDR3 DNA reads TGTGCCTTCAAGGGCGGGAAAGGAGCTTTCTTT.